This TCR beta chain appears in the sequencing data of a study of blood T cell repertoires in COVID-19. The authors' processing: Amplification of reference gene primers was used by the study to estimate nucleated cell counts. Method: immunoSEQ multiplex PCR; TCRdb's copy keeps in-frame clones and lacks some. For V, J and clone size, that table is used; D and trimming come from the DNA. This sample has some 310,000 clones, with around 92% found just once. Participant ages covered roughly 18 to 89 years across 20 to 30 US areas. Trimming shortened V by 3 bases and J by 2 bases, and 5 bases separated the two germline ends. CDR3 length: 14 amino acids. Germline V gene lookup returns CDR1 MNHEY and CDR2 SMNVEV (reference sequence).

This receptor was identified in a woman younger than 45 who had recovered from COVID-19. This chain connects TRBV27 to TRBJ1-6, with D unclear. Sequencing input: PBMCs or T cells enriched from blood (not recorded which). CDR3: CASSLSAYNSPLHF. The CDR3 DNA reads as TGTGCCAGCAGTTTGAGTGCCTATAATTCACCCCTCCACTTT.